A single T cell receptor beta chain is shown here with its context. Its antigen is currently unknown. CDR3 length: 16 amino acids. Germline CDR1 LGHNA, CDR2 YNFKEQ. The V gene lost 0 bases and the J gene lost 1 base, with 13 bases spanning the gap. These data belong to a study of T-cell memory formation after mild COVID-19. TCRdb itself ran the 5' RACE reads through MiXCR, one entry per CDR3 protein. The sample lists under 650,000 distinct CDR3 sequences; 15% to 20% were seen once. General study findings and limits: For contracting clones, CD4+ ones sat mainly in CM and EM, CD8+ in EMRA. Clones shrinking from day 15 to 85 showed even CD4/CD8 mixes; later expanders tilted CD4+. The study detected some responding clones in pre-infection memory, suggesting cross-reactive memory joined.

The sample consisted of PBMCs or a T cell subset sorted from them (not recorded which). The chain links TRBV4-2 to TRBJ2-7; a weak D match, TRBD2 (6 bases). The TCR was taken from an adult woman who had mild COVID-19 (a few samples of this study predate the infection). Cell type and time point are not known. This chain's CDR3 is CASSQDRASASYEQYF. CDR3 nucleotide sequence: TGTGCCAGCAGCCAAGATAGGGCTAGCGCGTCCTACGAGCAGTACTTC.